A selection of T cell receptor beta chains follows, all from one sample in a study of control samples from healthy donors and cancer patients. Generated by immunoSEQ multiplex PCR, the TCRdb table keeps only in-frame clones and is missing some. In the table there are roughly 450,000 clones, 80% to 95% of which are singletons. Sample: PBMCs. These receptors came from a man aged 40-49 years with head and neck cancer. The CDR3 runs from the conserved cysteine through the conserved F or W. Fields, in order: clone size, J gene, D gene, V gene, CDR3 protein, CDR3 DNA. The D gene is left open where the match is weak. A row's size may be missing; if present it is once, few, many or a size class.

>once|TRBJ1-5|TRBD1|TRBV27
CASSLFGQGNQPQHF
TGTGCCAGCAGTCTCTTCGGACAGGGCAATCAGCCCCAGCATTTT
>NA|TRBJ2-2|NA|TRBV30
CAWSSVDMIGELFF
TGTGCCTGGAGTTCGGTAGATATGATCGGGGAGCTGTTTTTT
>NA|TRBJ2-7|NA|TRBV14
CASSQDRKTGTYEQYF
TGTGCCAGCAGCCAAGATCGAAAGACAGGAACGTACGAGCAGTACTTC
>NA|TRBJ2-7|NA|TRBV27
CASRPAGQGYEQYF
TGTGCCAGCAGGCCGGCGGGTCAAGGCTACGAGCAGTACTTC
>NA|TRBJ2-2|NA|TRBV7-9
CASSFGWTANTGELFF
TGTGCCAGCAGCTTTGGTTGGACAGCTAACACCGGGGAGCTGTTTTTT
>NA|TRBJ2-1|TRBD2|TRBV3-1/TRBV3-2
CASSSRLAGGPVNEQFF
TGTGCCAGCAGCTCCCGACTGGCGGGAGGGCCAGTCAATGAGCAGTTCTTC
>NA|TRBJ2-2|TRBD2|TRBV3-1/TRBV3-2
CASSGLAGASGELFF
TGTGCCAGCAGCGGACTAGCGGGAGCTTCCGGGGAGCTGTTTTTT
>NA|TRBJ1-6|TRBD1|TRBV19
CASSIADRGSSYNSPLHF
TGTGCCAGTAGTATCGCTGACAGGGGGAGCTCCTATAATTCACCCCTCCACTTT
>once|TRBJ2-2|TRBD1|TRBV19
CASSTRDRPTGELFF
TGTGCCAGTAGTACCCGGGACAGGCCCACCGGGGAGCTGTTTTTT
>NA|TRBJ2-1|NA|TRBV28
CASSLGARGQFF
TGTGCCAGCAGTCTGGGCGCCCGAGGGCAGTTCTTC
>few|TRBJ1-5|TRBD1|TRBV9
CASSVGQGYQPQHF
TGTGCCAGCAGCGTTGGACAGGGGTATCAGCCCCAGCATTTT
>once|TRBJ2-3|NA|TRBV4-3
CASSQDRTADTQYF
TGCGCCAGCAGCCAAGATAGGACAGCAGATACGCAGTATTTT
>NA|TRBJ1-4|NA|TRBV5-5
CASSLREPNEKLFF
TGTGCCAGCAGCTTACGGGAACCTAATGAAAAACTGTTTTTT
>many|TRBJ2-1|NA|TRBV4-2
CASSSRETYNEQFF
TGTGCCAGCAGCTCCCGGGAGACCTACAATGAGCAGTTCTTC